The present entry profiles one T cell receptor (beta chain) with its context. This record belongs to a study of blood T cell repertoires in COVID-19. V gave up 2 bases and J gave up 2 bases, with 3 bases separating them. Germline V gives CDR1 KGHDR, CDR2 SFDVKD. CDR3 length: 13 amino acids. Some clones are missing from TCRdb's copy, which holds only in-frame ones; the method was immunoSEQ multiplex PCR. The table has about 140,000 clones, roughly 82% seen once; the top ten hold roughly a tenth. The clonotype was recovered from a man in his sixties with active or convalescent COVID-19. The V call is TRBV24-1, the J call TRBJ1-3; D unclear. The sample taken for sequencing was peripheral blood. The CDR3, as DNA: TGTGCCACCAGTGATTCAACTGGAAACACCATATATTTT. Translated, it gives CATSDSTGNTIYF.